These 30 T cell receptor beta chains were sequenced from one sample in a study of T cell responses to AZD1222 COVID-19 vaccine. TCRdb's table, derived via immunoSEQ multiplex PCR, lists solely in-frame clones and lacks some. The sample lists 150,000 or so clones, more than 90% occurring once. Sequenced material: peripheral blood, taken on day 0 of AZD1222 vaccination. The receptor set was obtained from an adult in good health.

The J gene is TRBJ1-1, the V gene TRBV7-9; possibly TRBD1 for D (5 bases). Germline V gene data show CDR1 as SEHNR and CDR2 as FQNEAQ (reference sequence). The CDR3 extends over 14 amino acids. V shed 5 bases and J shed 1 base, with 11 bases lying between them. The CDR3 loop reads CASSEGAGNTEAFF. The CDR3 bases are TGTGCCAGCAGCGAAGGGGCGGGGAACACTGAAGCTTTCTTT.

The chain couples TRBV18 to TRBJ2-1, with a possible D match to TRBD2 (6 bases). The V end was cut by 3 bases, the J end by 8 bases, with 11 bases between. Germline V lookup: CDR1 KGHSH, CDR2 LQKENI. The CDR3 runs to 13 residues. CDR3 protein: CASSPYGGDEQFF. The CDR3, as DNA: TGTGCCAGCTCACCGTACGGGGGAGATGAGCAGTTCTTC.

This chain uses TRBV6-5 with TRBJ2-7, with TRBD1 as a possible D gene (6 bases). The CDR3 totals 12 residues. Trimming pared 8 bases from V and 3 bases from J, leaving 11 bases between. Germline values: CDR1 MNHEY, CDR2 SVGAGI. The CDR3 sequence: CASRDTFYEQYF. CDR3 coding DNA: TGTGCCAGCCGGGACACATTCTACGAGCAGTACTTC.

V is TRBV7-2 and J is TRBJ2-2; D is unclear. Looked up from germline, CDR1 is SGHTA and CDR2 is FQGNSA. CDR3 size: 14 residues. The V and J ends lost 1 base and 6 bases respectively, with 9 bases between them. The CDR3, as DNA: TGTGCCAGCAGCTTAGACGGCGAAGCCGGGGAGCTGTTTTTT. Translation: CASSLDGEAGELFF.

The V and J genes are TRBV5-1 and TRBJ2-1; perhaps D is TRBD1 or TRBD2 (5 bases each). Looked up from germline, CDR1 is SGHRS and CDR2 is YFSETQ. The CDR3 is 15 residues long. V dropped 5 bases and J dropped 7 bases, with 19 bases sitting between them. The CDR3 protein is CASRETGTTRNEQFF. In nucleotides, the CDR3 is TGCGCCAGCAGGGAAACCGGGACGACACGGAATGAGCAGTTCTTC.

The chain combines TRBV25-1 with TRBJ1-2; tentative D call: TRBD1 (6 bases). The length of the CDR3 is 14 residues. Trimming shortened V by 2 bases and J by 3 bases, and 10 bases separated the two germline ends. The germline V gene has CDR1 MGHDK and CDR2 SYGVNS. In nucleotides, the CDR3 is TGTGCCAGCAGTGAAGCAGGGGCTTACTATGGCTACACCTTC. Protein product: CASSEAGAYYGYTF.

V gene TRBV2 combines with J gene TRBJ2-7; tentative D call: TRBD2 (6 bases). Trimming left V 6 bases short and J 0 bases short, with 15 bases between. This CDR3 has 15 amino acids. Per the germline V gene, CDR1 is SNHLY and CDR2 is FYNNEI. CDR3 in amino acids: CASRSRTTISYEQYF. CDR3 in DNA: TGTGCCAGCAGATCACGGACTACTATCTCCTACGAGCAGTACTTC.

V is TRBV28 and J is TRBJ1-2; 8 bases fit TRBD1. CDR3 size: 18 residues. CDR1 MDHEN and CDR2 SYDVKM come from the germline V gene. V shed 7 bases, J shed 4 bases, and the junction held 20 bases outside the gene matches. The CDR3 DNA follows: TGTGCCAGCAACACACAACCGGGACAGGAGGGAGGGGCCTATGGCTACACCTTC. Its protein is CASNTQPGQEGGAYGYTF.

The chain uses TRBV5-1 and TRBJ2-1; 11 bases line up with TRBD2. This CDR3 has 17 amino acids. The V gene's germline CDR1 is SGHRS and CDR2 YFSETQ. The trim removed 4 bases at V and 0 bases at J, leaving 6 bases unmatched. DNA for the CDR3: TGCGCCAGCAGCCCGGGACTAGCGGCTAGCTCCTACAATGAGCAGTTCTTC. As protein: CASSPGLAASSYNEQFF.

The chain employs TRBV28 and TRBJ1-3; tentative D call: TRBD1 (6 bases). V lost 5 bases and J 1 base, leaving 15 bases between the germline ends. The CDR3 is 16 amino acids. Germline CDR1 is MDHEN and CDR2 is SYDVKM. The CDR3 nucleotides are TGTGCCAGCAGTGCCGACCTCACAGGGTCTGGAAACACCATATATTTT. As protein: CASSADLTGSGNTIYF.

This sequence joins TRBV5-4 and TRBJ1-4; no clear D gene. The ends were cut back, 9 bases at V and 4 bases at J, with 16 bases in the middle. CDR3 length: 14 residues. Germline loops: CDR1 SGHNT, CDR2 YYREEE (reference sequence). The CDR3 sequence: CAIQIQPNNEKLFF. The CDR3 bases are TGTGCCATACAGATCCAACCTAATAATGAAAAACTGTTTTTT.

The chain has TRBV29-1 and TRBJ2-3; 9 positions match TRBD1. This CDR3 is built from 15 residues. The germline CDR1 and CDR2 sequences are SQVTM and ANQGSEA. Trimming cost V 5 bases and J 3 bases; bases outside gene matches: 9. The CDR3 region is CSVPPGQGVTDTQYF. DNA of the CDR3: TGCAGCGTTCCACCGGGACAGGGAGTAACAGATACGCAGTATTTT.

The V gene is TRBV19, the J gene TRBJ1-3, with 7 bases aligning to TRBD1. This CDR3 is built from 17 residues. Trimming removed 9 bases from V and 0 bases from J; junction bases left unmatched: 14. From germline, CDR1 is LNHDA and CDR2 SQIVND (reference sequence). This CDR3 reads CASLKGAGLRSGNTIYF. DNA of the CDR3: TGTGCCAGCCTCAAGGGGGCAGGGCTCCGCTCTGGAAACACCATATATTTT.

CDR3: CASSVLGGNQPQHF. The CDR3 DNA reads TGTGCCAGCAGTGTGTTAGGGGGCAATCAGCCCCAGCATTTT. The chain joins TRBV2 to TRBJ1-5; D possibly corresponds to TRBD1 (5 bases). V was cut by 4 bases and J by 2 bases, with 9 bases left in between. Germline V gene lookup returns CDR1 SNHLY and CDR2 FYNNEI. The CDR3 has 14 residues.

This chain links TRBV12-3 or TRBV12-4 with TRBJ2-1; D possibly corresponds to TRBD1 (6 bases). Trimming removed 5 bases from V and 5 bases from J, with 10 bases in between. This CDR3 contains 13 residues. CDR3 sequence: CASSRDTDNEQFF. CDR3 DNA sequence: TGTGCCAGCAGTCGGGACACAGACAATGAGCAGTTCTTC.

The rearrangement joins TRBV7-2 to TRBJ2-1, with 11 bases fitting TRBD2. There are 15 residues in the CDR3. Looked up from germline, CDR1 is SGHTA and CDR2 is FQGNSA. V dropped 5 bases and J dropped 4; count of bases not matched to a gene: 4. The CDR3 sequence is CASSTSSGGYNEQFF. DNA for the CDR3: TGTGCCAGCAGCACCTCTAGCGGGGGGTACAATGAGCAGTTCTTC.

In this sample, this clone turned up once. The chain recombines TRBV5-1 with TRBJ1-6; D gene ambiguous. V was cut by 4 bases and J by 7 bases, with 18 bases left in between. The CDR3 has 16 residues. Germline CDR1 SGHRS, CDR2 YFSETQ. Here the CDR3 DNA reads TGCGCCAGCAGCGCCGGCAGGACGGATGGGAATTCACCCCTCCACTTT. Translation gives CASSAGRTDGNSPLHF.

In nucleotides, the CDR3 is TGTGCCAGCACCTCTTTAATCGGCAGGGGCAGCACTGAAGCTTTCTTT. Encoded protein: CASTSLIGRGSTEAFF. The chain links TRBV27 to TRBJ1-1; tentative D call: TRBD1 (6 bases). The CDR3 length is 16 residues. Trimming shortened V by 7 bases and J by 4 bases, and 22 bases separated the two germline ends. The V gene's germline CDR1 is MNHEY and CDR2 SMNVEV (reference sequence).

CDR3 protein: CASSFTENSGRARNEQFF. CDR3 nucleotide sequence: TGTGCCAGCAGTTTCACCGAAAATAGCGGGAGGGCCCGGAATGAGCAGTTCTTC. The V gene is TRBV28, the J gene TRBJ2-1; 11 nucleotides agree with TRBD2. The junction had 14 bases not matched to a gene; V was cut back by 3 bases and J by 7 bases. CDR1 and CDR2 (germline): MDHEN, SYDVKM. The CDR3 length is 18 residues.

V is TRBV27 and J is TRBJ2-5; D is unclear. Germline V gene data show CDR1 as MNHEY and CDR2 as SMNVEV (reference sequence). The CDR3 covers 15 residues. V dropped 2 bases and J dropped 5 bases, with 15 bases sitting between them. This chain's CDR3 is CASSLRNGRWETQYF. The DNA for the CDR3 is TGTGCCAGCAGTTTAAGGAATGGGCGTTGGGAGACCCAGTACTTC.

The rearrangement joins TRBV10-3 to TRBJ2-3, with D perhaps matching TRBD2 (7 bases). Trimming removed 6 bases from V and 6 bases from J, with 10 bases in between. Germline loops: CDR1 ENHRY, CDR2 SYGVKD. The CDR3 is made up of 12 amino acids. The DNA of the CDR3 is TGTGCCATCAGGGGCGGGGGCGATACGCAGTATTTT. Amino acid sequence: CAIRGGGDTQYF.

This sequence joins TRBV28 and TRBJ2-7, with a possible D match to TRBD1 (5 bases). Deletions cut 6 bases from V and 2 bases from J, with 11 bases between. Germline assignment: CDR1 MDHEN and CDR2 SYDVKM. This CDR3 contains 13 residues. This CDR3 reads CASSQGGAYEQYF. CDR3 in DNA: TGTGCCAGCAGCCAGGGTGGGGCCTACGAGCAGTACTTC. Together with reference TRBV28 and TRBJ2-7, the CDR3 gives the full variable domain: DVKVTQSSRYLVKRTGEKVFLECVQDMDHENMFWYRQDPGLGLRLIYFSYDVKMKEKGDIPEGYSVSREKKERFSLILESASTNQTSMYLCASSQGGAYEQYFGPGTRLTVT.

This clone was observed a single time. The V gene is TRBV19, the J gene TRBJ2-1; 12 bases line up with TRBD1. Trimming at V came to 3 bases and at J to 9 bases, leaving 9 bases not matched to a gene. From germline, CDR1 is LNHDA and CDR2 SQIVND (reference sequence). This CDR3 has 16 residues. The CDR3 region is CASSIGDRGRGSEQFF. The CDR3 DNA reads as TGTGCCAGTAGTATCGGGGACAGGGGGCGTGGGAGTGAGCAGTTCTTC.

The rearrangement uses TRBV9 and TRBJ2-5; D may be TRBD2 (5 bases). The CDR3 loop spans 15 amino acids. V was clipped by 0 bases and J by 1 base, with 10 bases between them. Per the germline V gene, CDR1 is SGDLS and CDR2 is YYNGEE. Here the CDR3 reads CASSVDAGPQETQYF. The DNA of the CDR3 is TGTGCCAGCAGCGTAGACGCGGGTCCCCAAGAGACCCAGTACTTC.

The rearrangement uses TRBV28 and TRBJ2-7, with D perhaps TRBD2 (5 bases). Trimming pared 2 bases from V and 0 bases from J, leaving 8 bases between. CDR1 MDHEN and CDR2 SYDVKM come from the germline V gene. The CDR3 is made up of 14 amino acids. Here the CDR3 reads CASSLPGISYEQYF. The CDR3 coding sequence is TGTGCCAGCAGTTTACCCGGGATCTCCTACGAGCAGTACTTC.

The J gene is TRBJ2-2, the V gene TRBV2, with D possibly TRBD2 on 5 matching bases. The V end was cut by 2 bases, the J end by 3 bases, with 7 bases between. Germline CDR1 and CDR2: SNHLY and FYNNEI. This CDR3 has 14 residues. The CDR3 reads CASSELRDTGELFF. In nucleotides, the CDR3 is TGTGCCAGCAGTGAATTGCGGGACACCGGGGAGCTGTTTTTT.

This chain links TRBV18 with TRBJ2-7; D ambiguous. Germline CDR1 and CDR2: KGHSH and LQKENI. Trimming removed 5 bases from V and 0 bases from J, with 17 bases in between. The CDR3 length is 16 residues. The CDR3 coding sequence is TGTGCCAGCTCAACCACGGCAGAAGGATCCTCCTACGAGCAGTACTTC. Amino acid sequence: CASSTTAEGSSYEQYF.

The chain recombines TRBV6-1 with TRBJ1-2; 10 bases align to TRBD1. CDR3 size: 14 residues. The germline CDR1 and CDR2 sequences are MNHNS and SASEGT. The V segment lost 3 bases and the J segment 2 bases; nucleotides outside the gene matches: 0. CDR3 protein: CASSEGQGNYGYTF. CDR3 in DNA: TGTGCCAGCAGTGAGGGACAGGGGAACTATGGCTACACCTTC.

This rearrangement joins TRBV28 to TRBJ2-3; perhaps D is TRBD1 or TRBD2 (5 bases each). Germline V gene lookup returns CDR1 MDHEN and CDR2 SYDVKM. V lost 5 bases, J lost 4 bases, and 16 bases lay in between. The CDR3 has 15 amino acids. For the CDR3, the DNA is TGTGCCAGCAGTCCCGGGACCCAAACGTCAGATACGCAGTATTTT. It is translated as CASSPGTQTSDTQYF.

The chain couples TRBV19 to TRBJ2-7; weak D call: TRBD1 (6 bases). In germline, CDR1 is LNHDA, CDR2 SQIVND (reference sequence). V shed 4 bases and J shed 2 bases, with 18 bases lying between them. The CDR3 consists of 16 residues. The CDR3 loop reads CASSNQLGDKAYEQYF. CDR3 coding DNA: TGTGCCAGTAGTAATCAATTAGGGGACAAAGCCTACGAGCAGTACTTC.